This entry concerns a single T cell receptor beta chain. The antigen is undetermined. Germline assignment: CDR1 MNHEY and CDR2 SMNVEV (reference sequence). There are 13 residues in the CDR3. V dropped 3 bases and J dropped 7 bases, with 12 bases sitting between them. Repertoires were generated with immunoSEQ multiplex PCR, while TCRdb's copy carries only in-frame clones and drops some. The sample contains 35,000 to 55,000 clones, around 86% of which appear only once. This sample was taken from a study of a mutant IDH1 vaccine in newly diagnosed glioma. Time point reported: week 35, safety follow-up. The investigators gave 300 ug of mutant IDH1 20-mer peptide in each vaccine dose, together with topical imiquimod. Each of the donors came in with new WHO grade 3 or 4 astrocytomas that were IDH1-mutant and ATRX-lost.

The chain recombines TRBV27 with TRBJ1-2, with a tentative D call TRBD1 (5 bases). This sequence was found in a woman aged 40 to 49 with glioma. Some clones in this sample may be carry-over from other donors' samples. The material sequenced was PBMCs, taken from a glioma patient whose treatment included an IDH1 peptide vaccine. Here the CDR3 reads CASSFAGQGGYTF. The CDR3 region has the DNA TGTGCCAGCAGTTTCGCAGGGCAGGGTGGCTACACCTTC.